This is a list of T cell receptor beta chains from one sample in a study of T cell responses to AZD1222 COVID-19 vaccine. Sequenced by immunoSEQ multiplex PCR; TCRdb stores in-frame clones only, minus some. The sample shows roughly 170,000 clones, 91% of them seen only once. The sample here was peripheral blood, taken on day 0 of AZD1222 vaccination. These receptors were obtained from an adult in good health. Both conserved end residues are part of each CDR3. Fields, in order: J gene, V gene, clone size, D gene, CDR3 DNA, CDR3 protein. D genes are given only for firm matches. Where a row states a size, it is once, few, many or the class of an expanded clone; other rows omit it.

>TRBJ1-1|TRBV28|.|.
TGTGCCAGCAGCCCGGACGGGATGAACACTGAAGCTTTCTTT
CASSPDGMNTEAFF
>TRBJ2-3|TRBV5-1|.|TRBD2
TGCGCCAGCACTGAAGCGGGGGGGACTAGCACAGATACGCAGTATTTT
CASTEAGGTSTDTQYF
>TRBJ1-1|TRBV7-9|.|.
TGTGCCAGCAGCTTAGGTGAGGGAATGAACACTGAAGCTTTCTTT
CASSLGEGMNTEAFF
>TRBJ2-7|TRBV29-1|.|.
TGCAGCGTTGAATCCTACTACGAGCAGTACTTC
CSVESYYEQYF
>TRBJ2-5|TRBV4-1|.|.
TGCGCCAGCAGCCAAGAACGACAAGGGGAAGAGACCCAGTACTTC
CASSQERQGEETQYF
>TRBJ1-5|TRBV30|.|.
TGTGCCTGGAGTGTACTCGGGGAAGCACATTTT
CAWSVLGEAHF
>TRBJ2-7|TRBV11-2|.|.
TGTGCCAGCAGGTCCACCGGGACATACCTGCGATACGAGCAGTACTTC
CASRSTGTYLRYEQYF
>TRBJ1-2|TRBV28|.|.
TGTGCCAGCGGACAGAGTAACTATGGCTACACCTTC
CASGQSNYGYTF
>TRBJ1-1|TRBV6-5|.|.
TGTGCCAGCAGTTACTCCGGGGGAAACACTGAAGCTTTCTTT
CASSYSGGNTEAFF
>TRBJ1-5|TRBV19|.|TRBD1
TGTGCCAGTAGTATAGATATGACCCTTAGGGGGCCGCGGCAGCCCCAGCATTTT
CASSIDMTLRGPRQPQHF
>TRBJ2-7|TRBV5-4|.|.
TGTGCCAGCAGCCCTAGAGGTCTAGAGCAGTACTTC
CASSPRGLEQYF
>TRBJ1-4|TRBV6-6|once|.
TGTGCCAGCAGTCTCGCAGGGCCCTTGTTTTCTAATGAAAAACTGTTTTTT
CASSLAGPLFSNEKLFF
>TRBJ1-1|TRBV5-6|.|TRBD1
TGTGCCAGCAGCTTGGTGTCAGGGGGCACTGAAGCTTTCTTT
CASSLVSGGTEAFF
>TRBJ2-5|TRBV7-2|.|TRBD2
TGTGCCAGCAGCCCCACTAGCGGGAGGACCCAGTACTTC
CASSPTSGRTQYF
>TRBJ2-2|TRBV27|.|.
TGTGCCAGCAGTCCGCGACCGACAGGGAACACCGGGGAGCTGTTTTTT
CASSPRPTGNTGELFF
>TRBJ2-1|TRBV15|.|.
TGTGCCACCAGCAGAGCGGACAGAAGAGCTTACAATGAGCAGTTCTTC
CATSRADRRAYNEQFF
>TRBJ1-4|TRBV6-6|.|.
TGTGCCAGCAGACCCGAGGGACGGGGTGAAAAACTGTTTTTT
CASRPEGRGEKLFF
>TRBJ2-1|TRBV25-1|few|.
TGTGCCAGCATGAAGTACAAAGAGGGGGGTGATGAGCAGTTCTTC
CASMKYKEGGDEQFF
>TRBJ2-7|TRBV7-9|.|.
TGTGCCAGCAGCGGACAGCACTACGAGCAGTACTTC
CASSGQHYEQYF
>TRBJ2-3|TRBV2|.|.
TGTGCCAGCTTAGAGGGCACAGATACGCAGTATTTT
CASLEGTDTQYF
>TRBJ1-1|TRBV14|.|.
TGTGCCAGCAGCCAGATCTGGGGGGCATTGAACACTGAAGCTTTCTTT
CASSQIWGALNTEAFF
>TRBJ1-6|TRBV19|.|.
TGTGCCAGTAGTATCAACCCAGGGGTCTCACCCCTCCACTTT
CASSINPGVSPLHF
>TRBJ2-3|TRBV5-5|.|TRBD2
TGTGCCAGCAGCTCCGGCATGGCCTCGGGGGGGAATACGCAGTATTTT
CASSSGMASGGNTQYF
>TRBJ1-1|TRBV6-5|.|.
TGTGCCAGCATCGCGTCTCAGAACACTGAAGCTTTCTTT
CASIASQNTEAFF
>TRBJ2-1|TRBV16|.|.
TGTGCCAGCAGTGGGGTGCTTAAAAATGAGCAGTTCTTC
CASSGVLKNEQFF
>TRBJ2-2|TRBV5-4|.|TRBD2
TGTGCCAGCAGCACTAGCGGGGTATCCACCGGGGAGCTGTTTTTT
CASSTSGVSTGELFF
>TRBJ2-7|TRBV12-3/TRBV12-4|.|.
TGTGCCAGCAGTTTAGTTGCGACGGACGAGCAGTACTTC
CASSLVATDEQYF
>TRBJ2-7|TRBV5-4|.|TRBD2
TGTGCCAGCAGCTTGGGACTAGCGGGGAGCGAGCAGTACTTC
CASSLGLAGSEQYF
>TRBJ2-6|TRBV6-1|.|.
TGTGCCAGCAGTGAAGCGAGTACTGGGGCCAACGTCCTGACTTTC
CASSEASTGANVLTF
>TRBJ1-1|TRBV24-1|.|.
TGTGCCACCAGTGATCACTGCCGCCGGACAAGGAAGGGAGAAAAAACTGAAGCTTTCTTT
CATSDHCRRTRKGEKTEAFF
>TRBJ2-3|TRBV6-5|.|.
TGTGCCAGCAGTTCCGATGCAACAGATACGCAGTATTTT
CASSSDATDTQYF
>TRBJ1-5|TRBV24-1|.|TRBD1
TGTGCCACCAGTGACCCAGGGGGCGGAAAGGATCAGCCCCAGCATTTT
CATSDPGGGKDQPQHF
>TRBJ2-5|TRBV19|.|.
TGTGCCAGTGCCCTCTCCTCCCGGGGCCCCCAAGAGACCCAGTACTTC
CASALSSRGPQETQYF
>TRBJ2-7|TRBV13|.|.
TGTGCCAGCAGCTCTCGTGGACAGAGCTCCTACGAGCAGTACTTC
CASSSRGQSSYEQYF
>TRBJ1-1|TRBV4-3|.|.
TGCGCCAGCAGCCAAGAAACGGGGGGGTTGAACACTGAAGCTTTCTTT
CASSQETGGLNTEAFF
>TRBJ1-4|TRBV28|.|.
TGTGCCAGCAGTGGTTCAGGGAGGGGTAGTGAAAAACTGTTTTTT
CASSGSGRGSEKLFF
>TRBJ2-7|TRBV4-3|once|.
TGCGCCAGCAGCCAATTGGCGGGGTCCTACGAGCAGTACTTC
CASSQLAGSYEQYF
>TRBJ2-5|TRBV27|.|TRBD2
TGTGCCAGCAGGTTAAAGGGACTAGCGGCTAGGCAGGGGGAGACCCAGTACTTC
CASRLKGLAARQGETQYF
>TRBJ2-5|TRBV3-1/TRBV3-2|.|.
TGTGCCAGCAGCCAAGAAGTAGGGATCGAAGAGACCCAGTACTTC
CASSQEVGIEETQYF
>TRBJ2-3|TRBV9|.|.
TGTGCCAGCAGCGTCTCGTTAGATACGCAGTATTTT
CASSVSLDTQYF
>TRBJ1-1|TRBV19|.|TRBD1
TGTGCCAGTAGTATGACAGGGGGGACTGAAGCTTTCTTT
CASSMTGGTEAFF